This T cell receptor beta chain was observed in a study of blood T cell repertoires in COVID-19. Whole-study context: Some COVID-19 samples were acute and others convalescent; all came from the United States, Italy and Spain. T cells, B-cell-depleted T cells, or PBMCs supplied cDNA or gDNA.

The CDR3 runs to 14 residues. Germline lookup yields CDR1 MGHRA and CDR2 YSYEKL. V was trimmed by 4 bases and J by 3 bases, leaving 10 bases between them. This clone appeared a few times. Original analysis: Researchers report that nucleated cell counts were estimated from reference gene primer amplification. Assay: immunoSEQ multiplex PCR; the TCRdb copy retains only in-frame clones and omits some. V and J calls plus clone size are reproduced from that table; the DNA served to infer D and trimming. The data contain about 220,000 clones, 80% to 90% of them singletons. The sequenced material came from peripheral blood. This sequence was found in a man aged 40-55 years with acute or convalescent COVID-19. This rearrangement joins TRBV4-1 to TRBJ2-1; D is perhaps TRBD2 (6 bases). The CDR3 nucleotides read TGCGCCAGCAGCCCGGTGGGGGGCTACAATGAGCAGTTCTTC. Amino acid sequence: CASSPVGGYNEQFF.